These T cell receptor beta chains were read from a single sample in a study of cytomegalovirus exposure and HLA in healthy donors. The data were produced by immunoSEQ multiplex PCR, yet TCRdb's version contains in-frame clones alone and is incomplete. Of roughly 100,000 clones in the sample, around 75% were seen once. Source material: PBMCs. Source of these receptors: a male donor in good health and CMV-seropositive. Each CDR3 is given with its conserved first and last residue. The order of the fields is CDR3 protein, CDR3 DNA, CDR3 length, J gene, clone size, D gene, V gene. D genes are given only for firm matches. Not all rows give a size; the values are once, few, many and, for expanded clones, a class.

CASVAGLATDTQYF,TGTGCCAGCGTAGCGGGACTAGCAACCGATACGCAGTATTTT,14,TRBJ2-3,NA,TRBD2,TRBV6-6
CASSVSGTSEVDTQYF,TGTGCCAGCAGCGTCTCCGGGACTAGCGAGGTAGATACGCAGTATTTT,16,TRBJ2-3,NA,TRBD2,TRBV9
CASSLRLAGGTDEQFF,TGCGCCAGCAGCTTGAGACTAGCGGGGGGGACTGATGAGCAGTTCTTC,16,TRBJ2-1,NA,TRBD2,TRBV5-1
CASSPRLAGAGDGEQFF,TGTGCCAGCAGCCCAAGACTAGCGGGAGCGGGGGATGGTGAGCAGTTCTTC,17,TRBJ2-1,NA,TRBD2,TRBV11-1
CASSPDRKGSYEQYF,TGTGCCAGCAGTCCCGACAGAAAAGGGTCCTACGAGCAGTACTTC,15,TRBJ2-7,NA,NA,TRBV28
CASSFPGSHEQYF,TGTGCCAGCAGTTTCCCTGGCTCCCACGAGCAGTACTTC,13,TRBJ2-7,NA,NA,TRBV27
CASGRAGEADTQYF,TGCGCCAGCGGCCGGGCGGGAGAAGCAGATACGCAGTATTTT,14,TRBJ2-3,NA,TRBD2,TRBV5-1
CASSGGQAGTYGYTF,TGTGCCAGCAGTGGGGGGCAAGCAGGGACCTATGGCTACACCTTC,15,TRBJ1-2,NA,NA,TRBV2
CAWNGGGEKLFF,TGTGCCTGGAACGGCGGAGGCGAAAAACTGTTTTTT,12,TRBJ1-4,few,NA,TRBV30
CAWSRTGAREQYF,TGTGCCTGGAGTAGGACAGGGGCGCGAGAGCAGTACTTC,13,TRBJ2-7,NA,TRBD1,TRBV30
CASSYEGRSPLHF,TGTGCCAGCAGCTACGAGGGTCGTTCACCCCTCCACTTT,13,TRBJ1-6,NA,NA,TRBV6-5
CASTNTGDGYGYTF,TGCGCCAGCACCAACACAGGGGATGGGTATGGCTACACCTTC,14,TRBJ1-2,few,TRBD1,TRBV4-1
CASSLEQASSGYTF,TGTGCCAGCAGCTTGGAACAGGCCAGTTCGGGCTACACCTTC,14,TRBJ1-2,NA,NA,TRBV5-5
CASSYSRQGSGETQYF,TGTGCCAGCAGTTACTCTCGACAGGGGTCTGGAGAGACCCAGTACTTC,16,TRBJ2-5,NA,TRBD1,TRBV6-5
CASSFSPRVGEQFF,TGTGCCAGCAGTTTCTCACCTCGGGTGGGTGAGCAGTTCTTC,14,TRBJ2-1,few,NA,TRBV28
CASSSGTSPYNEQFF,TGCGCCAGCAGCTCGGGGACTAGCCCCTACAATGAGCAGTTCTTC,15,TRBJ2-1,NA,TRBD2,TRBV5-1
CASSQDLQSENTEAFF,TGCGCCAGCAGCCAAGATTTGCAGAGCGAGAACACTGAAGCTTTCTTT,16,TRBJ1-1,NA,NA,TRBV4-3
CASSKATTKGDKDGELFF,TGTGCCAGCAGCAAAGCAACGACCAAGGGAGACAAAGACGGGGAGCTGTTTTTT,18,TRBJ2-2,many,NA,TRBV21-1
CASSVQGLYEQYF,TGTGCCAGCAGTGTACAGGGGCTCTACGAGCAGTACTTC,13,TRBJ2-7,NA,TRBD1,TRBV28
CASSLRDRGREKLFF,TGTGCCAGCAGCTTACGTGACAGGGGGCGGGAAAAACTGTTTTTT,15,TRBJ1-4,NA,TRBD1,TRBV7-2
CASRPGTTSNQPQHF,TGTGCCAGCAGGCCCGGGACAACCAGCAATCAGCCCCAGCATTTT,15,TRBJ1-5,NA,NA,TRBV2
CASSEVESSGANVLTF,TGTGCCAGCAGTGAAGTTGAGAGCTCTGGGGCCAACGTCCTGACTTTC,16,TRBJ2-6,NA,NA,TRBV25-1
CASSLDSSSNQPQHF,TGCGCCAGCAGCTTGGATTCCAGTAGCAATCAGCCCCAGCATTTT,15,TRBJ1-5,NA,NA,TRBV5-1
CASIGHLKNTEAFF,TGTGCCAGCATTGGGCATCTGAAGAACACTGAAGCTTTCTTT,14,TRBJ1-1,once,NA,TRBV6-1
CASSLVGAGGTDTQYF,TGTGCCAGCAGTTTAGTTGGGGCAGGGGGCACAGATACGCAGTATTTT,16,TRBJ2-3,NA,NA,TRBV27
CASSPPEEFYEQYF,TGTGCCAGCAGCCCCCCCGAGGAATTCTACGAGCAGTACTTC,14,TRBJ2-7,NA,NA,TRBV16
CASSLYRGLDYGYTF,TGTGCCAGCAGTTTGTACAGGGGGCTAGACTATGGCTACACCTTC,15,TRBJ1-2,NA,TRBD1,TRBV6-1
CASSLFGQGAGDTQYF,TGTGCCAGCAGCTTGTTCGGACAGGGGGCGGGAGATACGCAGTATTTT,16,TRBJ2-3,NA,TRBD1,TRBV5-6
CAISAGQASYEQYF,TGTGCCATCAGCGCGGGACAGGCCTCCTACGAGCAGTACTTC,14,TRBJ2-7,NA,TRBD1,TRBV10-3
CASLAANRNQPQHF,TGTGCCTCCCTTGCGGCGAATCGCAATCAGCCCCAGCATTTT,14,TRBJ1-5,NA,NA,TRBV28
CSGMTGTGYTF,TGCAGTGGGATGACAGGGACGGGCTACACCTTC,11,TRBJ1-2,NA,TRBD1,TRBV20-1
CASSFENRNYGYTF,TGTGCCAGCAGCTTTGAGAACAGGAACTATGGCTACACCTTC,14,TRBJ1-2,NA,NA,TRBV5-6
CASSLPWDSLGYEQYF,TGTGCCAGCAGCTTGCCGTGGGACAGCTTGGGCTACGAGCAGTACTTC,16,TRBJ2-7,medium-sized,TRBD1,TRBV5-4
CASSLGTGNTEAFF,TGTGCCAGCAGCTTAGGGACAGGGAACACTGAAGCTTTCTTT,14,TRBJ1-1,once,TRBD1,TRBV7-9
CASSFQWTAGELFF,TGTGCCAGCAGCTTTCAGTGGACAGCCGGGGAGCTGTTTTTT,14,TRBJ2-2,once,NA,TRBV9
CASSQGGAVQETQYF,TGCGCCAGCAGCCAAGGAGGAGCGGTCCAAGAGACCCAGTACTTC,15,TRBJ2-5,NA,NA,TRBV4-1
CASSSGGAGTDTQYF,TGCGCCAGCAGCTCCGGGGGGGCGGGGACAGATACGCAGTATTTT,15,TRBJ2-3,NA,TRBD2,TRBV5-1
CASSSESGNTIYF,TGTGCCAGCTCATCTGAGAGTGGAAACACCATATATTTT,13,TRBJ1-3,NA,NA,TRBV18
CASSPISRGTGELFF,TGTGCCAGCAGCCCGATCAGTCGAGGCACCGGGGAGCTGTTTTTT,15,TRBJ2-2,few,NA,TRBV7-6
CASSLAGTGVYEQFF,TGTGCCAGCAGCTTAGCCGGGACAGGGGTGTATGAGCAGTTCTTC,15,TRBJ2-1,NA,TRBD1,TRBV7-6
CASSLGAGVQETQYF,TGTGCCAGCAGCTTGGGGGCAGGGGTCCAAGAGACCCAGTACTTC,15,TRBJ2-5,NA,NA,TRBV5-6
CASSLWTGQYNEQFF,TGTGCCAGCTCCTTATGGACAGGGCAGTACAATGAGCAGTTCTTC,15,TRBJ2-1,NA,TRBD1,TRBV18
CASSLGLASGEQFF,TGTGCCAGCAGCTTAGGGCTAGCTAGCGGTGAGCAGTTCTTC,14,TRBJ2-1,NA,TRBD2,TRBV11-2
CASSLNPLAGVNEQFF,TGTGCCAGCAGCTTAAATCCGCTAGCGGGAGTCAATGAGCAGTTCTTC,16,TRBJ2-1,NA,TRBD2,TRBV7-2
CASSGGLSRASETQYF,TGTGCCAGCAGTGGCGGTTTGTCTCGCGCCTCAGAGACCCAGTACTTC,16,TRBJ2-5,few,NA,TRBV6-1
CARGEEGYGYTF,TGTGCCAGGGGGGAGGAGGGCTATGGCTACACCTTC,12,TRBJ1-2,NA,NA,TRBV28
CSVVEGGETQYF,TGCAGCGTAGTGGAGGGAGGGGAGACCCAGTACTTC,12,TRBJ2-5,once,TRBD2,TRBV29-1
CASSLARQTQSSYNEQFF,TGTGCCAGCAGCTTAGCGCGACAGACCCAGAGCTCCTACAATGAGCAGTTCTTC,18,TRBJ2-1,NA,NA,TRBV7-8
CSAGTGKGAFF,TGCAGCGCCGGGACAGGGAAGGGAGCTTTCTTT,11,TRBJ1-1,NA,TRBD1,TRBV29-1
CASSSSSGAAYEQYF,TGCGCCAGCAGCTCCTCAAGCGGGGCCGCCTACGAGCAGTACTTC,15,TRBJ2-7,NA,TRBD2,TRBV5-1
CASSVGLLNQPQHF,TGTGCCAGCAGTGTAGGACTGCTCAATCAGCCCCAGCATTTT,14,TRBJ1-5,NA,NA,TRBV2
CASSLDPRAYEQYF,TGTGCCAGCAGCTTAGATCCGAGAGCCTACGAGCAGTACTTC,14,TRBJ2-7,NA,NA,TRBV7-2
CSVELRGQRSGELFF,TGCAGCGTTGAACTGCGCGGGCAGAGGTCCGGGGAGCTGTTTTTT,15,TRBJ2-2,NA,NA,TRBV29-1